Listed below are T cell receptor beta chains from one sample, sequenced in a study of beta chain features in type 1 diabetes. Clones were read by immunoSEQ multiplex PCR, and TCRdb kept only the in-frame ones, dropping some. The profile covers 200,000 to 250,000 clones, with 9.5% to 13% appearing a single time and approximately 1.5% taken by the ten largest. The specimen sequenced was central memory CD4+ T cells from blood. All receptors derive from a young man in good health. Each CDR3 is given without its conserved first and last residue. The order of the fields is D gene, V gene, J gene, CDR3 protein. A D gene is named only where the DNA matches it firmly.

d_call: -; v_call: TRBV2; j_call: TRBJ2-5; cdr3_aa: ASWAGRETQY
d_call: TRBD2; v_call: TRBV7-2; j_call: TRBJ2-7; cdr3_aa: ASTLGRTSGISSYEQY
d_call: -; v_call: TRBV10-3; j_call: TRBJ2-3; cdr3_aa: AISESRRSTDTQY
d_call: TRBD2; v_call: TRBV7-9; j_call: TRBJ2-1; cdr3_aa: ASSLVGGRESYNEQF
d_call: -; v_call: TRBV29-1; j_call: TRBJ1-1; cdr3_aa: SVEGQMNTEAF
d_call: -; v_call: TRBV5-4; j_call: TRBJ1-5; cdr3_aa: ASSLAGNQPQH
d_call: -; v_call: TRBV14; j_call: TRBJ2-1; cdr3_aa: ASSQTSYNEQF
d_call: TRBD1; v_call: TRBV14; j_call: TRBJ2-7; cdr3_aa: ASSPALTGPYEQY
d_call: TRBD1; v_call: TRBV5-4; j_call: TRBJ2-3; cdr3_aa: ASSLGQGLVDTQY
d_call: TRBD2; v_call: TRBV5-4; j_call: TRBJ2-7; cdr3_aa: ASSARTSGDSYEQY
d_call: -; v_call: TRBV30; j_call: TRBJ2-5; cdr3_aa: AWSAGGGQETQY
d_call: TRBD2; v_call: TRBV19; j_call: TRBJ2-2; cdr3_aa: ASSAGYSGVNTGELF
d_call: -; v_call: TRBV7-2; j_call: TRBJ2-7; cdr3_aa: ASSLDRGGYYEQY
d_call: -; v_call: TRBV29-1; j_call: TRBJ2-5; cdr3_aa: SVVKGEETQY
d_call: -; v_call: TRBV28; j_call: TRBJ2-7; cdr3_aa: ASSLEVGEQY
d_call: TRBD2; v_call: TRBV7-2; j_call: TRBJ2-3; cdr3_aa: ASSRSLAGAKPNTQY
d_call: -; v_call: TRBV7-8; j_call: TRBJ2-3; cdr3_aa: ASSYADTQY
d_call: TRBD2; v_call: TRBV9; j_call: TRBJ2-4; cdr3_aa: ASSSGTSGSGGIQY
d_call: TRBD1; v_call: TRBV28; j_call: TRBJ2-1; cdr3_aa: ASNQPGQGDEQF
d_call: -; v_call: TRBV29-1; j_call: TRBJ1-2; cdr3_aa: SVVSGSGRNYGYT
d_call: -; v_call: TRBV6-1; j_call: TRBJ2-7; cdr3_aa: ASSEGAGPTYEQY
d_call: -; v_call: TRBV29-1; j_call: TRBJ1-4; cdr3_aa: SVQGGLGEKLF
d_call: -; v_call: TRBV7-8; j_call: TRBJ2-3; cdr3_aa: ASSTRPRGDTQY
d_call: -; v_call: TRBV4-1; j_call: TRBJ2-6; cdr3_aa: ASSQAGYGANVLT
d_call: -; v_call: TRBV27; j_call: TRBJ2-3; cdr3_aa: ASSLGVAQGTDTQY
d_call: TRBD2; v_call: TRBV5-5; j_call: TRBJ2-1; cdr3_aa: ASRPGLQSYNEQF
d_call: -; v_call: TRBV25-1; j_call: TRBJ2-3; cdr3_aa: ASSPRGRDTDTQY
d_call: TRBD2; v_call: TRBV18; j_call: TRBJ2-3; cdr3_aa: ASSSSSGEPDTQY
d_call: -; v_call: TRBV30; j_call: TRBJ1-5; cdr3_aa: AWSVGTYDQPQH
d_call: -; v_call: TRBV25-1; j_call: TRBJ1-5; cdr3_aa: ASSEYGGYSNQPQH
d_call: -; v_call: TRBV25-1; j_call: TRBJ1-2; cdr3_aa: ASSESGRGYT
d_call: TRBD2; v_call: TRBV7-9; j_call: TRBJ2-1; cdr3_aa: ASRNTSGRAGNEQF
d_call: -; v_call: TRBV6-1; j_call: TRBJ2-2; cdr3_aa: ASISQANTGELF